One and the same sample provided the 14 T cell receptor beta chains below, sequenced in a study of T cell clonality in common variable immunodeficiency. Sequencing was performed with immunoSEQ multiplex PCR; in TCRdb, only in-frame clones are kept and a portion is missing. The sample has about 66,000 clones, none seen only once. Sequences were obtained from peripheral blood mononuclear cells. The receptors originated from a person aged 18 to 69 in good health.

This clone came up many times. The read is 3 residues too short to cover the CDR3 end, so that end is filled in from the germline J gene. Other nucleotide sequences in the sample specify the same CDR3. This chain joins TRBV20-1 and TRBJ2-7; the match to TRBD2 covers 8 bases. CDR3 length: 14 residues. Germline V gene data show CDR1 as DFQATT and CDR2 as SNEGSKA (reference sequence). Trimming took 3 bases from V and 2 from J; bases not matched to a gene: 6. CDR3 DNA, as far as it was read: TGCAGTGCTAGGTCAGCGGGAGTCACCTACGAG. This sequence encodes CSARSAGVTYE. The CDR3 reads in full as CSARSAGVTYEQYF.

In this sample, this clone turned up many times. The read gets to within 3 residues of the CDR3 end, and the germline J gene fills in the rest. The genes are TRBV20-1 and TRBJ1-2; 11 bases are a match to TRBD1. Germline V gene lookup returns CDR1 DFQATT and CDR2 SNEGSKA (reference sequence). Losses at the gene ends were 0 bases for V and 7 bases for J; bases not matched to a gene: 4. The CDR3 sequence is 14 residues long. CDR3 loop: CSARDGGQGGGYTF. The CDR3 DNA, read in part, is TGCAGTGCTAGAGATGGGGGACAGGGGGGTGGC.

This clone was seen many times. The sequenced fragment ends 3 residues before the CDR3 boundary, so the rest is inferred from the germline J gene. The V and J genes are TRBV11-2 and TRBJ1-2; tentative D call: TRBD1 (5 bases). Germline CDR1 SGHAT, CDR2 FQNNGV. The CDR3 sequence is 13 residues long. Trimming took 5 bases from V and 4 from J, leaving 11 bases between them. The sequenced part of the CDR3 DNA is TGTGCCAGCAGCAAGGACATGCGCTATGGC. Protein product: CASSKDMRYG. In full, the CDR3 reads CASSKDMRYGYTF.

This clone was picked up a small number of times. CDR3 bases read: TGTGCCAGCAGCGGCCTAGGGGGTGGTTCGGATACG. It translates to CASSGLGGGSDT. The whole CDR3 reads CASSGLGGGSDTQYF. The rearrangement uses TRBV2 and TRBJ2-3, with a possible D match to TRBD1 (6 bases). Read coverage stops 3 residues before the CDR3 terminus; the germline J gene supplies the remainder. CDR1 and CDR2 from the germline V gene are SNHLY and FYNNEI. The CDR3 has 15 amino acids. V lost 6 bases and J lost 6, with 19 bases in between.

This clone was detected many times. With the read ending 3 residues before the CDR3 end, the germline J gene is used to fill in that end. V and J are TRBV19 and TRBJ1-5; no firm D call. Germline V lookup: CDR1 LNHDA, CDR2 SQIVND (reference sequence). The CDR3 contains 16 residues. V dropped 6 bases and J dropped 5 bases, with 20 bases sitting between them. The CDR3: CASSASSGSFDQPQHF. CDR3 DNA, as far as it was read: TGTGCCAGTAGCGCCAGCTCCGGGTCCTTCGATCAGCCC. Combining the CDR3 with reference TRBV19 and TRBJ1-5 gives the whole variable domain DGGITQSPKYLFRKEGQNVTLSCEQNLNHDAMYWYRQDPGQGLRLIYYSQIVNDFQKGDIAEGYSVSREKKESFPLTVTSAQKNPTAFYLCASSASSGSFDQPQHFGDGTRLSIL.

This clone has at least ten counts. The read ends 3 residues before the CDR3 terminus; that terminus is restored from the germline J gene. This chain links TRBV6-1 with TRBJ2-7; a weak D match, TRBD2 (6 bases). CDR1 and CDR2 (germline): MNHNS, SASEGT. V was clipped by 1 base and J by 1 base, with 14 bases between them. The CDR3 has 16 residues. Incomplete CDR3 DNA: TGTGCCAGCAGTGAAGGCGGGGCTAGGGTTTCCTACGAG. Translation gives CASSEGGARVSYE. The CDR3 as a whole reads CASSEGGARVSYEQYF.

This clone was found many times. Read data end 3 residues before the CDR3 end; the end is taken from the germline J gene. The chain combines TRBV7-6 with TRBJ2-1; 10 nucleotides match TRBD2. Germline V gene sequence: CDR1 SGHVS, CDR2 FNYEAQ. V shed 0 bases and J 8 bases; nucleotides not matched to a gene: 4. CDR3 size: 15 residues. This CDR3 is CASSLAPSGSHEQFF. CDR3 DNA (partial): TGTGCCAGCAGCTTAGCGCCTAGCGGGAGTCATGAG. Full variable domain (remainder filled in from reference TRBV7-6 and TRBJ2-1): GAGVSQSPRYKVTKRGQDVALRCDPISGHVSLYWYRQALGQGPEFLTYFNYEAQQDKSGLPNDRFSAERPEGSISTLTIQRTEQRDSAMYRCASSLAPSGSHEQFFGPGTRLTVL.

At least ten counts were recorded for this clone. Read data end 3 residues before the CDR3 end; the end is taken from the germline J gene. The chain has TRBV30 and TRBJ1-2; D unresolved. CDR3 size: 12 residues. Germline V gene lookup returns CDR1 GTSNPN and CDR2 SVGIG (reference sequence). Trimming took 1 base from V and 7 from J, leaving 10 bases between them. The sequenced part of the CDR3 DNA is TGTGCCTGGAGTGCGAATGAAGGTGGC. Translated: CAWSANEGG. The CDR3 in its entirety is CAWSANEGGYTF. Looking up the rest from reference TRBV30 and TRBJ1-2 gives the full variable domain: SQTIHQWPATLVQPVGSPLSLECTVEGTSNPNLYWYRQAAGRGLQLLFYSVGIGQISSEVPQNLSASRPQDRQFILSSKKLLLSDSGFYLCAWSANEGGYTFGSGTRLTVV.

This clone was seen many times. The read ends 3 residues before the CDR3 terminus; that terminus is restored from the germline J gene. V and J are TRBV18 and TRBJ2-7; 7 bases line up with TRBD1. The CDR3 has 15 amino acids. The trim removed 0 bases at V and 6 bases at J, leaving 8 bases unmatched. Germline V gives CDR1 KGHSH, CDR2 LQKENI. CDR3 loop: CASSPPFQGVGEQYF. The DNA read from the CDR3 is TGTGCCAGCTCACCACCGTTTCAGGGGGTAGGCGAG.

The sample holds many counts of this clone. The CDR3 end is not reached by the read, which stops 3 residues before it; the germline J gene fills it in. V and J are TRBV20-1 and TRBJ1-1; the D gene is possibly TRBD1 (6 bases). Germline assignment: CDR1 DFQATT and CDR2 SNEGSKA (reference sequence). The CDR3 runs to 14 residues. The CDR3 is CSAREVQGVGKAFF. The covered CDR3 bases are TGCAGTGCTAGAGAGGTACAGGGTGTGGGAAAA.

This clone was recorded many times. A read error may produce the germline difference seen at one junction end. The DNA ends 3 residues before the CDR3 does, and the rest of the CDR3 is filled in from the germline J gene. The rearrangement uses TRBV4-2 and TRBJ2-7, with 11 bases identical to TRBD1. Germline loops: CDR1 LGHNA, CDR2 YNFKEQ. The CDR3 is 15 residues long. CDR3 sequence reads: CASSQGGTGGYEQYF. CDR3 DNA, as far as it was read: TGCGCCAGCAGCCAAGGCGGGACAGGGGGCTACGAG.

The sample holds many counts of this clone. The read is 3 residues too short to cover the CDR3 end, so that end is filled in from the germline J gene. V usage is TRBV10-3 and J usage is TRBJ2-1; 14 bases map to TRBD2. The CDR3 loop spans 19 amino acids. The J segment lost 1 base and the V segment lost 2 bases, leaving 7 bases of the junction unmatched. Per the germline V gene, CDR1 is ENHRY and CDR2 is SYGVKD. The covered CDR3 bases are TGTGCCATCAGTGAGGGACTAGCGGGAGGTTCAGCTTCCTACAATGAG. Amino acids: CAISEGLAGGSASYNE. The complete CDR3 sequence is CAISEGLAGGSASYNEQFF.

This clone was seen many times. From the germline J gene comes the end of the CDR3, since the read stops 3 residues before it. The rearrangement joins TRBV2 to TRBJ2-5; TRBD2 matches 7 bases. CDR1 SNHLY and CDR2 FYNNEI come from the germline V gene. J was trimmed by 4 bases and V by 6 bases; bases with no gene match: 8. This CDR3 comprises 14 residues. CDR3 in amino acids: CASRRREGLETQYF. CDR3 DNA, as far as it was read: TGTGCCAGCAGAAGGAGGGAGGGGTTAGAGACC.

This clone has at least ten counts. Coverage ceases 3 residues before the CDR3 finishes, and the germline J gene fills in the end. V is TRBV20-1 and J is TRBJ1-1; D is possibly TRBD1 (5 bases). V lost 2 bases and J lost 2, with 21 bases in between. Germline V CDR1 and CDR2: DFQATT, SNEGSKA (reference sequence). The CDR3 loop spans 17 amino acids. CDR3 region: CSARPLPTQGRNTEAFF. CDR3 bases read: TGCAGTGCTAGACCCCTTCCGACCCAGGGTCGCAACACTGAA.